The entry below gives a single T cell receptor (beta chain) sequence along with its context. Its antigen is not yet known. Nothing much larger sits one base from this clone, and base qualities are not available. All of the isolated RNA was reverse transcribed with the High Capacity cDNA Reverse Transcription Kit, so expressed TCRB transcripts were sequenced. Deep immunoSEQ sequencing was applied to naive, central memory and regulatory T cell samples, giving an average of roughly 3.5 million total reads per sample. After sorted cells were lysed in RLT buffer, RNA was extracted with DNase-treated RNeasy Micro or Mini kits, with the choice depending on cell number. Each cell subset was processed on its own to prevent cross-contamination, while patient and healthy donor samples were processed together. The immunoSEQ multiplex PCR was used to amplify TCRB sequences from cDNA, yielding 87-bp fragments that span the CDR3 region. Sequencing of the amplicons was done on the Illumina HiSeq platform. Per the original workflow: Synthetic template baselines were used to correct PCR bias computationally, reads within Hamming distance 2 were collapsed, and singletons that could not be merged were discarded. Reads were aligned against IMGT to assign V, D and J genes, CDR3 length and insertions or deletions at six rearrangement sites. Within each subset, clonotype counts were normalized to sorted cell number, after which true diversity and Gini coefficients were computed with the tcR R package. Repertoire sharing was quantified using the overlap coefficient calculated on TCRB nucleotide sequences. In TCRdb, the immuneACCESS table is reduced to in-frame sequences with V and J assigned. These tables do not hold every clone; where another copy was compared, an unresolved V gene accounts for under half, and the others remain unexplained. V, J and clone size are those of that table, while D and trimming were read from the DNA. A total of about 160,000 clones appear in this sample, 6.5% to 8.5% of them only once. The ten most abundant clones make up approximately 0.54% of the sample.

The data derive from a study of beta chain features in type 1 diabetes (dated 2018 in TCRdb). Background for the entire study: Mean age, gender distribution, total cell number and subset yield were not different between patients and healthy donors. The study compared TCRB repertoires of sorted circulating CD4+ T cell subsets between recently diagnosed type 1 diabetes patients and matched healthy donors. Whereas all 28 donors provided naive and central memory subsets, regulatory and stem cell-like memory subsets were isolated from just 8 patients and about eight healthy donors. A total of over 90,000,000 sorted cells were examined across all samples, and a strong correlation was observed between cell number per subset and RNA yield.

Each donor gave one peripheral blood draw, averaging approximately 0.11 L, which was collected into heparinised tubes. Using a panel that included CD45RO, CCR7, CD25, CD127, CD95 and CD27, naive, central memory, regulatory and stem cell-like memory CD4+ T cells were sorted on a BD FACSAria II. All sorted populations exceeded 98% purity. PBMCs were isolated right away by Lymphoprep density gradient centrifugation and were stained directly, without culture. So that batch effects would be minimized, each experiment stained and sorted samples in pairs, pairing one healthy donor with one patient. Relative to germline, V is missing 5 bases and J is missing 5 bases, with 9 bases of the junction outside any gene match. The CDR3 contains 15 residues, cysteine and phenylalanine counted. CDR3 DNA is the only sequence kept; it has 45 bases, read in frame from the first base. The germline V gene (reference sequence) yields PRHDT for CDR1 and FYEKMQ for CDR2.

What the work shows at the level of the full study, not this receptor alone: Naive, central memory and regulatory TCRB repertoires appeared more similar among patients than among healthy donors. At VDJ recombination sites, patients with type 1 diabetes made fewer insertions and deleted more nucleotides, a pattern implying thymic rearrangement abnormalities. Sequencing cDNA rather than genomic DNA could over-represent highly expressing activated cells, although activation and CD3 levels did not differ between groups. Shorter templates might be favored by PCR, yet because patient and control samples were amplified and corrected together, any such skew would affect both groups equally. HLA sub-analyses involved small numbers of individuals, so any influence of HLA type on TCRB rearrangement remained unresolved. A moderate but significant shortening of TCRB CDR3 length was observed in type 1 diabetes patients in all four CD4+ subsets.

The source of this sequence is a man aged 18 to 30 with type 1 diabetes. This receptor chain uses TRBV13 and TRBJ2-1; TRBD1 matches 7 bases in the middle. Sequenced material: central memory CD4+ T cells from blood. The bases read TGTGCCAGCAGCCCGAGACAGGGAAGTCACAATGAGCAGTTCTTC. Translated, it reads CASSPRQGSHNEQFF.